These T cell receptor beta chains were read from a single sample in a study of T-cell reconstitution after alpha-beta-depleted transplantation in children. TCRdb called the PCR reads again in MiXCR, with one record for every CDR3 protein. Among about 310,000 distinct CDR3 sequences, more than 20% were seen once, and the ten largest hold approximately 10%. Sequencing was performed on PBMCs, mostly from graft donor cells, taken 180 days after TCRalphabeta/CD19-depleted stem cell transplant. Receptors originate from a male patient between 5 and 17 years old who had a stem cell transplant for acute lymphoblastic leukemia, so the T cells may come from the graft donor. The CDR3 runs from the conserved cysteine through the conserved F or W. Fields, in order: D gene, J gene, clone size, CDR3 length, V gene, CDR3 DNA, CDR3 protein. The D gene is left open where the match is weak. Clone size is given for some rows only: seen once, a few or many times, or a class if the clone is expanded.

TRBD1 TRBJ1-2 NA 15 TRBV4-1 TGCGCCAGCAGCCATGCTCAGGGGGCAACAGAAGGCTACACCTTC CASSHAQGATEGYTF
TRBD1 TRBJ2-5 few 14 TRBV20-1 TGCAGTGCTAGAGACCCGGGACAGGGGGAGACCCAGTACTTC CSARDPGQGETQYF
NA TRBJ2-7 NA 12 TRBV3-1 TGTGCCGGCAGCCCCTTGGGCTACGAGCAGTACTTC CAGSPLGYEQYF
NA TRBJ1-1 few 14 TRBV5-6 TGTGCCAGCAGCTTAAAACGGGCATATACTGAAGCTTTCTTT CASSLKRAYTEAFF
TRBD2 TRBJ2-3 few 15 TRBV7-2 TGTGCCAGCAGCGGGCCTAGCGGGAGGGTAGATACGCAGTATTTT CASSGPSGRVDTQYF
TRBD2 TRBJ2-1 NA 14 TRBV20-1 TGCAGTGCTAGGGTTGCGGGAGTGTACAATGAGCAGTTCTTC CSARVAGVYNEQFF
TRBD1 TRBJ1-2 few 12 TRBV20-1 TGCAGTGCTAGAGGACAGGGGGCTGGCTACACCTTC CSARGQGAGYTF
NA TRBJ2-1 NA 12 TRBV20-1 TGCAGTGCTGAAGGATACAGCGATGAGCAGTTCTTC CSAEGYSDEQFF
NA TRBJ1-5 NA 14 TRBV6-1 TGTGCCAGCAGCCCGACAGGAGCCAATCAGCCCCAGCATTTT CASSPTGANQPQHF
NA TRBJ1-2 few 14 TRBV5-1 TGCGCCAGCAGCTTGGGACAGGTGTATTATGGCTACACCTTC CASSLGQVYYGYTF
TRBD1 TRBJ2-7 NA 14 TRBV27 TGTGCCAGCACAATAGTGACAGGGGCCTACGAGCAGTACTTC CASTIVTGAYEQYF
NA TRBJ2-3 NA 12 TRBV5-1 TGCGCCAGCAGCTTAACTAGATCTACGCAGTATTTT CASSLTRSTQYF
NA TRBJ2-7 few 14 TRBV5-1 TGCGCCAGCAGCCGGGACGGCTTCATCTACGAGCAGTACTTC CASSRDGFIYEQYF
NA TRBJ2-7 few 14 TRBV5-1 TGCGCCAGCAGCTTGGCAGGGACGCCCTACGAGCAGTACTTC CASSLAGTPYEQYF
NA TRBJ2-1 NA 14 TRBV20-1 TGCAGTGCTAGAGTCCCTAGCGCGTACAATGAGCAGTTCTTC CSARVPSAYNEQFF
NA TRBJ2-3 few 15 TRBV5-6 TGTGCCAGCAGCTTGGACCCGACTGCCACAGATACGCAGTATTTT CASSLDPTATDTQYF
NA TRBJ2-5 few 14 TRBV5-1 TGCGCCAGCAGATTTAGCGGAACCGGGGAGACCCAGTACTTC CASRFSGTGETQYF
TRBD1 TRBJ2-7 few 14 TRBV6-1 TGTGCCAGCAGCCCCGACAGGGGTTTCCACGAGCAGTACTTC CASSPDRGFHEQYF
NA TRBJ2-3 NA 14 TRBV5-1 TGCGCCAGCAGCTTGGAGCAGGAAACAGATGCGCAGTATTTT CASSLEQETDAQYF
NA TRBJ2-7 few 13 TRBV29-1 TGCAGCGTTGGACCGACCGTCTCCTACGAGCAGTACTTC CSVGPTVSYEQYF
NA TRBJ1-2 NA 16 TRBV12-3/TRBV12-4 TGTGCCAGCAGTTTAGTCGCCTGGCAGGGCGCGGTGGGCTACACCTTC CASSLVAWQGAVGYTF
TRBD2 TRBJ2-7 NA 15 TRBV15 TGTGCCACCAGCAGAGAGGGTAGCGGGAGCTACGAGCAGTACTTC CATSREGSGSYEQYF
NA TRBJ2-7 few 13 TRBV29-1 TGCAGTGCTATGGGGGACCTAGGCTACGAGCAGTACTTC CSAMGDLGYEQYF
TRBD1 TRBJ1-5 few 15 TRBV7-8 TGTGCCAGCAGCTTAGAGGACAGGCGCAATCAGCCCCAGCATTTT CASSLEDRRNQPQHF
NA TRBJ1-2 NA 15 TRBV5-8 TGTGCCAGCAGCCTCTTCGGCAACTCGAACTATGGCTACACCTTC CASSLFGNSNYGYTF
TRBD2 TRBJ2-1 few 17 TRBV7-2 TGTGCCAGCAGCTCACCCAGGATAGCGGGAGGGAACAATGAGCAGTTCTTC CASSSPRIAGGNNEQFF
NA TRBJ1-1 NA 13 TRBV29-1 TGCAGCGTTGACACAGGGAGGGGCACTGAAGCTTTCTTT CSVDTGRGTEAFF
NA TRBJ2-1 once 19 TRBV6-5 TGTGCCAGCAGTTACTCGAGTTTTTGGGCAGGTAGCTCCTACAATGAGCAGTTCTTC CASSYSSFWAGSSYNEQFF
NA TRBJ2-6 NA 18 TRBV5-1 TGCGCCAGCAGTATCGCAGGGGCAGCCCTCTCTGGGGCCAACGTCCTGACTTTC CASSIAGAALSGANVLTF
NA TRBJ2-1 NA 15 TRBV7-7 TGTGCCAGCAGCTTAGACGCGAGCTCCTACAATGAGCAGTTCTTC CASSLDASSYNEQFF
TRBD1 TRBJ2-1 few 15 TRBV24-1 TGTGCCACCAGTGATGCCGGGACAGGGAACAATGAGCAGTTCTTC CATSDAGTGNNEQFF
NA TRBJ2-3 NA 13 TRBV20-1 TGCAGTGCTAGAGAGGCCGGCACAGATACGCAGTATTTT CSAREAGTDTQYF
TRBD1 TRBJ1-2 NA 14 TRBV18 TGTGCCAGCTCACCCGGCAGGGGGTACTATGGCTACACCTTC CASSPGRGYYGYTF
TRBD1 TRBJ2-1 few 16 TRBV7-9 TGTGCCAGCAGCTTAAGGGGCCTAACGACAGGGAATGAGCAGTTCTTC CASSLRGLTTGNEQFF
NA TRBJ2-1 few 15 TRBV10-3 TGTGCCATCAGTCCGGACTCCCCTTTTTACAATGAGCAGTTCTTC CAISPDSPFYNEQFF
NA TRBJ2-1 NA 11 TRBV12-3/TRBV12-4 TGTGCCAGCAGTCAAGGGCATGAGCAGTTCTTC CASSQGHEQFF
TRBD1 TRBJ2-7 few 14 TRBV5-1 TGCGCCAGCAGCTTGACAGGGGTGAACTACGAGCAGTACTTC CASSLTGVNYEQYF
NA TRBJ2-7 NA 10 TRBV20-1 TGCAGTGCGTTTATTCCCGAGCAGTACTTC CSAFIPEQYF
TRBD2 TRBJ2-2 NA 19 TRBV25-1 TGTGCCAGCAGTGAATATAATCCATGGCGGGAGCTTTCGACCGGGGAGCTGTTTTTT CASSEYNPWRELSTGELFF
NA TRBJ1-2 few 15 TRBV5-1 TGCGCCAGCAGCTTGCGTGTCGGGTTGAACTATGGCTACACCTTC CASSLRVGLNYGYTF
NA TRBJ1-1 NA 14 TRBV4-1 TGCGCCAGCAGCGGGGCCCCCGGGGACACTGAAGCTTTCTTT CASSGAPGDTEAFF
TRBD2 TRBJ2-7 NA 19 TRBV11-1 TGTGCCAGCAGCTTTCCCGGGACTAGCGGGAGGGCCGGGTACTACGAGCAGTACTTC CASSFPGTSGRAGYYEQYF
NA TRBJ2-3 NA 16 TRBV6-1 TGTGCCAGCAGGGGCCCCGGGGGCGGGGGCACAGATACGCAGTATTTT CASRGPGGGGTDTQYF
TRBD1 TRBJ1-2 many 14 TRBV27 TGTGCCAGCAGATCCTCCGGGACAGGGTTCGGCTACACCTTC CASRSSGTGFGYTF
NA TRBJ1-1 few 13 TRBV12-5 TGTGCTAGTGGTTTGGGATCTCACCTTGAAGCTTTCTTT CASGLGSHLEAFF
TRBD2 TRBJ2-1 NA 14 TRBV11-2 TGTGCCAGCAGCTTTCTAGCGGGCCCATCAGGGCAGTTCTTC CASSFLAGPSGQFF